This TCR beta chain came from a study of cytomegalovirus exposure and HLA in healthy donors. Findings and caveats of the study: Later examination showed HLA-associated TCR beta chains had greater clonal expansion than equally common others. A later analysis found that most CMV-associated TCR beta chains appeared HLA-restricted.

Primers for the PCR totalled 60 Vbeta and 13 Jbeta. The method was immunoSEQ multiplex PCR; TCRdb's version includes in-frame clones alone and lacks a portion of them. Here the sample spans 90,000 to 100,000 clones, approximately 9% being singletons. The CDR3 totals 17 residues. The V gene's germline CDR1 is PRHDT and CDR2 FYEKMQ (reference sequence). Trimming at V came to 0 bases and at J to 6 bases, leaving 12 bases not matched to a gene. Comment on this clone: Its antigen is unidentified.

V gene TRBV13 combines with J gene TRBJ2-3, with TRBD2 matching over 7 bases. Input material: PBMCs. The TCR originated in a man aged 45 to 65 in good health and CMV-seropositive. DNA for the CDR3: TGTGCCAGCAGCTTAGGCCACTCGGGACTATCAGGGGATACGCAGTATTTT. Translated, it gives CASSLGHSGLSGDTQYF.